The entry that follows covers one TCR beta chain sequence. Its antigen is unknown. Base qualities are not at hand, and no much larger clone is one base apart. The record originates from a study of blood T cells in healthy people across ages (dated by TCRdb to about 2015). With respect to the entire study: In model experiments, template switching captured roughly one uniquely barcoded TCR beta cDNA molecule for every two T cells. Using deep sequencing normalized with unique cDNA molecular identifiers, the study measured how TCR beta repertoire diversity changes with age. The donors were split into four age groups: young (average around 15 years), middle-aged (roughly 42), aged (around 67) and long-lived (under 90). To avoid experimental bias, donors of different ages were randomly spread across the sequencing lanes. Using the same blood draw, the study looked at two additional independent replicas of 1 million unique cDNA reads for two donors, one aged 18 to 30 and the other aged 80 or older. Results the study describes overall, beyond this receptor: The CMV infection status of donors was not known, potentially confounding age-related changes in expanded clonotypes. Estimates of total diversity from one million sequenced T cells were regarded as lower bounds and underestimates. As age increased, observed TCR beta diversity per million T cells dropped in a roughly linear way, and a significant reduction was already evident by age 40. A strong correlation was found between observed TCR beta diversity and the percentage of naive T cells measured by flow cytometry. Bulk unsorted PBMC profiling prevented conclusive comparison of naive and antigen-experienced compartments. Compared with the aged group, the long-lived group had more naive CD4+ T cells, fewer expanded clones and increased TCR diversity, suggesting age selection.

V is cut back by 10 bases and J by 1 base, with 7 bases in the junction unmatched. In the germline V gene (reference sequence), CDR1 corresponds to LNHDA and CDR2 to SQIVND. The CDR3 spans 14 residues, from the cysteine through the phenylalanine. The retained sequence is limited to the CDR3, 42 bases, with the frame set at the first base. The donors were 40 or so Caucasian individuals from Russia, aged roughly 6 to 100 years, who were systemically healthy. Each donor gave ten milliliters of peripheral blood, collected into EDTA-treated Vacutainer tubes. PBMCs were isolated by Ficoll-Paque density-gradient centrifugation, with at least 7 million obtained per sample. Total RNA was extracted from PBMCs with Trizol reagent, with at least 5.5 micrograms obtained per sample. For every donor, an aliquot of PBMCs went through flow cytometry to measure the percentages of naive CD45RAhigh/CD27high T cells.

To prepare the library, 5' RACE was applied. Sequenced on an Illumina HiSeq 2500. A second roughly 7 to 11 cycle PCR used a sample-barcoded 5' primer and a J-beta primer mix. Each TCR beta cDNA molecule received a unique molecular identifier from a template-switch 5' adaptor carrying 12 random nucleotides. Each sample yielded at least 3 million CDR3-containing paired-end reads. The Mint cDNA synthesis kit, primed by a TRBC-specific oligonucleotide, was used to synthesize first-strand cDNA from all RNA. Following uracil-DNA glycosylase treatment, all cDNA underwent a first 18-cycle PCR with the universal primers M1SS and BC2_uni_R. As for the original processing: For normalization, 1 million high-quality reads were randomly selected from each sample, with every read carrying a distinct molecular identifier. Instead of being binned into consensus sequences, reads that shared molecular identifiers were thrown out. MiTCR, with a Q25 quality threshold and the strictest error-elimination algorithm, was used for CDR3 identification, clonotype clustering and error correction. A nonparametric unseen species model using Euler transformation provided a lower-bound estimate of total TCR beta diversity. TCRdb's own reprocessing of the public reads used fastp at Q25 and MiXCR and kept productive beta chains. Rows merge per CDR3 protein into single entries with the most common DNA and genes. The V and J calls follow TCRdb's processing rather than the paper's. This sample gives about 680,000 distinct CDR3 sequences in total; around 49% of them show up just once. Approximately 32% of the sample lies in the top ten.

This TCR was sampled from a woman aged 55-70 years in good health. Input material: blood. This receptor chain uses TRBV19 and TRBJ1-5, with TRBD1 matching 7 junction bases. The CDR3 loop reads CATRATGSNQPQHF. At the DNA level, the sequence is TGTGCCACCCGAGCGACAGGGAGCAATCAGCCCCAGCATTTT.